This TCR beta chain was recorded in a study of blood T cells in healthy people across ages. About this clonotype: Antigen specificity is unknown.

Broader study findings: Estimated diversity across one million T cells was deemed an underestimate. Long-lived donors had more naive CD4+ cells and higher diversity than aged donors.

The CDR3 consists of 15 residues. V lost 0 bases, J lost 6 bases, and 11 bases lay in between. Per germline, CDR1 SGHDN and CDR2 FVKESK. Alongside a J-beta primer mix, a sample-barcoded 5' primer served in a second PCR lasting about 7 to 12 cycles. A template-switch adaptor that had 12 random nucleotides put a tag on each cDNA molecule. MiXCR was run by TCRdb on the 5' RACE reads, yielding one entry per CDR3 protein. The sample holds around 990,000 distinct CDR3 sequences; around 27% are singletons and the top ten take 0.75%. These data were likewise used in another study, on T cells of mothers and their children.

The sequence was collected from a girl aged 2-10 years in good health. The sample taken for sequencing was blood. The chain joins TRBV14 to TRBJ1-4; D is ambiguous. The CDR3: CASSQDAATYEKLFF. DNA of the CDR3: TGTGCCAGCAGCCAAGACGCAGCAACATATGAAAAACTGTTTTTT.